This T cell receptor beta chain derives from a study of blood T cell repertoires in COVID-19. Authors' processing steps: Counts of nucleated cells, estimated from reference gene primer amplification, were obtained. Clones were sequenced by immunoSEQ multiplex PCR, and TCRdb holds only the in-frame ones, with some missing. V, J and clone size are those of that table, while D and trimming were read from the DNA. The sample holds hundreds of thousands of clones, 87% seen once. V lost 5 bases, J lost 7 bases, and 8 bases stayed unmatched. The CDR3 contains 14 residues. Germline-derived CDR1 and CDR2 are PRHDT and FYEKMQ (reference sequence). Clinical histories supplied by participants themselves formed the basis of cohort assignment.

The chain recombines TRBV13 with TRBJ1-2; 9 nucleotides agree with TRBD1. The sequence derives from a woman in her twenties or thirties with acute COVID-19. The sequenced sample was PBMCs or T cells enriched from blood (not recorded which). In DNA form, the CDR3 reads TGTGCCAGCAGCCCTGACAGGGGGACGGTTGGCTACACCTTC. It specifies CASSPDRGTVGYTF.